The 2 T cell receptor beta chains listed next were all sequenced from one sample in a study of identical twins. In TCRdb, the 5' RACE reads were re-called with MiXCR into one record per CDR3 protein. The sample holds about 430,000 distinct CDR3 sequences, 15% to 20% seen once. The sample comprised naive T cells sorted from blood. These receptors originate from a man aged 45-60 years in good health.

CDR3 bases: TGTGCCAGCAGCTTAGCGGGAGGATTGGATGGAGAGACCCAGTACTTC. This gives the protein CASSLAGGLDGETQYF. This rearrangement joins TRBV7-8 to TRBJ2-5; perhaps TRBD2 as D (6 bases). CDR3 length: 16 amino acids. Trimming pared 0 bases from V and 4 bases from J, leaving 15 bases between. Germline CDR1 and CDR2: SGHVS and FQNEAQ.

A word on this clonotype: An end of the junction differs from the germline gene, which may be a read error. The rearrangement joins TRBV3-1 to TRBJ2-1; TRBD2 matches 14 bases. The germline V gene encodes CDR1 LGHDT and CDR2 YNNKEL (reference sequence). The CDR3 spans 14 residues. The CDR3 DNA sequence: TGTGCCAGCAGCCAGGGGACTAGCGGGAGTGAGAAGTTCTTC. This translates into CASSQGTSGSEKFF.